The following is a TCR beta chain sequence with its context. Its antigen is unidentified. This CDR3 region has 15 residues. From germline, CDR1 is MNHEY and CDR2 SVGAGI. This sample was taken from a study of cytomegalovirus exposure and HLA in healthy donors. At the level of the study: As an earlier analysis found, 150 million to 200 million T cells yielded 117 million unique TCR beta sequences. Study results and limitations: Researchers counted around 160 TCR beta chains as cytomegalovirus-associated. In a later analysis, TCR beta V- and J-gene trimming was associated with a missense DCLRE1C variant.

The primer mix had 60 Vbeta and 13 Jbeta primers. Per the original methods: Counted up in a later analysis, unique TCR beta chains came to some 75 million, with around 11 million shared. Method: immunoSEQ multiplex PCR; TCRdb's copy keeps in-frame clones and lacks some. The V and J calls and clone size are taken from that table; D and trimming were inferred from the DNA. Here the sample spans 120,000 to 150,000 clones, approximately 57% being singletons. The TCR comes from a male donor in good health and CMV-seronegative. The sample consisted of PBMCs. The genes are TRBV6-5 and TRBJ2-5, with TRBD1 matching 8 bases. The tail of the sequence fits TRBJ2-7 better, so the J call may be wrong. Here the CDR3 reads CASSYGQGWRYEQYF. CDR3 nucleotides: TGTGCCAGCAGTTACGGACAGGGATGGAGGTACGAGCAGTACTTC.